This T cell receptor (beta chain) was documented in a study of identical twins. General study findings and limits: Modeled out-of-frame TCR alpha sharing in monozygotic twins fell below observed levels. Insertions were reduced in abundant cord blood beta clonotypes but not in memory repertoires. The study reached conclusions through statistical analysis that was cross-sectional, not following the same donors.

CDR1 is SGDLS, CDR2 YYNGEE, per germline. The CDR3 is 15 residues long. Unmatched junction bases numbered 7, after V lost 4 bases and J lost 6 bases. Points on this clonotype: Its cognate antigen is unknown.

Template switching (which added a universal primer site) was used, and cDNA carried unique molecular identifiers. TCRdb passed the 5' RACE reads through MiXCR, listing each CDR3 protein once. This sample has about 1.7 million distinct CDR3 sequences; about 31% occur once, and the top ten carry approximately 0.29%. This sequence originates from a newborn girl in good health. V gene TRBV9 combines with J gene TRBJ1-6; the match to TRBD1 covers 7 bases. Sequenced input: cord blood. CDR3 region: CASSPRTGPNSPLHF. The DNA for the CDR3 is TGTGCCAGCAGCCCCCGGACAGGCCCTAATTCACCCCTCCACTTT.